This T cell receptor beta chain is drawn from a study of patients and donors after allogeneic stem cell transplantation. The germline V and J ends were trimmed by 0 bases and 6 bases, with 3 bases remaining between them. The CDR3 is 11 amino acids. This clonotype was counted a few times. MiXCR, run by TCRdb on the RT-PCR reads, gives a single entry per CDR3 protein. Of some 960,000 distinct CDR3 sequences listed, approximately 18% are singletons. Sequencing was carried out using blood, either unsorted or a sorted T cell fraction (not recorded which). This sequence was found in a human donor who was either an allogeneic HSCT recipient or a stem cell or donor lymphocyte infusion donor (not recorded which). It is not recorded whose cells these are; they may come from a transplant donor. The chain couples TRBV12-3 or TRBV12-4 to TRBJ2-7; D is unclear. CDR3 in DNA: TGTGCCAGCAGTTTAGCCATCGAGCAGTACTTC. The encoded protein is CASSLAIEQYF.